These 10 T cell receptor beta chains share one sample of origin, sequenced in a study of cytomegalovirus exposure and HLA in healthy donors. Vbeta (60) and Jbeta (13) primers were used in the PCR. Some clones are missing from TCRdb's copy, which holds only in-frame ones; the method was immunoSEQ multiplex PCR. This repertoire shows about 73,000 clones, roughly 80% found once; its top ten account for 0.85% to 1.3%. The sample taken for sequencing was PBMCs. The source of these receptors is a male donor in good health and CMV-seronegative.

The count of this clone is one. The chain joins TRBV28 to TRBJ2-1; 13 bases line up with TRBD2. The CDR3 runs to 13 residues. V shed 5 bases and J 10 bases; nucleotides not matched to a gene: 2. Germline CDR1 reads MDHEN; CDR2 reads SYDVKM. CDR3 protein: CASSQGLAGEQFF. The CDR3 DNA sequence: TGTGCCAGCAGTCAGGGACTAGCGGGGGAGCAGTTCTTC.

In this sample, this clone turned up once. The chain couples TRBV9 to TRBJ2-3; weak D call: TRBD2 (6 bases). The germline V and J ends were trimmed by 9 bases and 4 bases, with 18 bases remaining between them. CDR1 SGDLS and CDR2 YYNGEE come from the germline V gene. The CDR3 has 14 residues. The CDR3 bases are TGTGCCACCAATAGCGGCCCTGCGTCAGATACGCAGTATTTT. Amino acids: CATNSGPASDTQYF. The full variable domain, rest sourced from reference TRBV9 and TRBJ2-3, is DSGVTQTPKHLITATGQRVTLRCSPRSGDLSVYWYQQSLDQGLQFLIQYYNGEERAKGNILERFSAQQFPDLHSELNLSSLELGDSALYFCATNSGPASDTQYFGPGTRLTVL.

The chain employs TRBV28 and TRBJ1-1; D is possibly TRBD1 (5 bases). CDR3 length: 14 residues. Trimming took off 6 bases at V and 6 bases at J, with 17 bases between the two ends. Germline lookup yields CDR1 MDHEN and CDR2 SYDVKM. The chain's CDR3 is CASRPGLAAAEAFF. The DNA of the CDR3 is TGTGCCAGCAGACCAGGGTTGGCCGCGGCTGAAGCTTTCTTT.

Only a few counts were recorded for this clone. The CDR3 sequence is CASSLETSGRSTDTQYF. DNA of the CDR3: TGCGCCAGCAGCTTGGAGACTAGCGGGAGGAGCACAGATACGCAGTATTTT. The chain carries TRBV5-1 and TRBJ2-3, with 13 bases identical to TRBD2. Germline loops: CDR1 SGHRS, CDR2 YFSETQ. The CDR3 sequence is 17 residues long. Losses at the gene ends were 0 bases for V and 0 bases for J; bases not matched to a gene: 1.

The chain combines TRBV5-1 with TRBJ2-3, with 9 bases fitting TRBD2. Looked up from germline, CDR1 is SGHRS and CDR2 is YFSETQ. The CDR3 is made up of 15 amino acids. Trimming removed 1 base from V and 4 bases from J; junction bases left unmatched: 4. The CDR3 bases are TGCGCCAGCAGCTTGTTAGCGGGAGTGGCAGATACGCAGTATTTT. Translated, it gives CASSLLAGVADTQYF.

The count of this clone is one. Compared with germline, one end of the junction differs, possibly owing to a read error. The rearrangement joins TRBV7-9 to TRBJ2-7; TRBD2 is a possible D gene (5 bases). The CDR3 spans 12 residues. CDR1 and CDR2 (germline): SEHNR, FQNEAQ (reference sequence). The CDR3 region is CSSSQTTYEQYF. The CDR3 bases are TGTTCCAGCAGCCAGACTACTTACGAGCAGTACTTC.

The rearrangement uses TRBV4-2 and TRBJ1-3; TRBD1 matches 7 bases. V trimming: 5 bases; J trimming: 2 bases; junction bases outside the gene matches: 6. The CDR3 runs to 15 residues. Per germline, CDR1 LGHNA and CDR2 YNFKEQ. Written as DNA, the CDR3 is TGTGCCAGCAGCGAGACGAGGGGGCCTGGAAACACCATATATTTT. It codes for CASSETRGPGNTIYF.

A single count supports this clone. Its ends do not fully match the called genes, so a read error is possible. The chain recombines TRBV7-6 with TRBJ1-6, with 8 bases identical to TRBD1. The CDR3 consists of 15 residues. CDR1 and CDR2 from the germline V gene are SGHVS and FNYEAQ. CDR3 sequence reads: CASSLGQGANSPLNF. CDR3 coding DNA: TGTGCCAGCAGCTTAGGGCAGGGGGCCAATTCACCCCTCAACTTT.

As DNA, the CDR3 is TGTGCCACCAGCGGGCGACAGACACCCTACAATGAGCAGTTCTTC. The encoded protein is CATSGRQTPYNEQFF. V and J are TRBV15 and TRBJ2-1, with TRBD1 as a possible D gene (5 bases). The CDR3 length is 15 residues. In germline, CDR1 is LNHNV, CDR2 YYDKDF (reference sequence). Trimming removed 5 bases at V and 2 bases at J, with 13 bases between.

The chain joins TRBV6-1 to TRBJ1-1, with D maybe TRBD1 (6 bases). CDR1 is MNHNS and CDR2 is SASEGT in the germline V gene. The CDR3 length is 13 residues. V dropped 6 bases and J dropped 8 bases, with 16 bases sitting between them. Here the CDR3 reads CASSPNREGEAFF. In nucleotides, the CDR3 is TGTGCCAGCAGCCCGAACAGGGAGGGAGAAGCTTTCTTT.